This is a list of T cell receptor beta chains from one sample in a study of T-cell memory formation after mild COVID-19. TCRdb recomputed calls from the 5' RACE reads with MiXCR, one row per CDR3 protein. The sample has fewer than 300,000 distinct CDR3 sequences, 15% to 20% seen once. Sample: PBMCs or a T cell subset sorted from them (not recorded which). Receptor source: a man in his late teens or twenties who had mild COVID-19 (a few samples of this study predate the infection). Cell type and time point are not known. CDR3s include the opening cysteine and the closing phenylalanine or tryptophan. D genes are given only for firm matches. Expanded clones get a size class; other rows say once, few or many, or leave the size out.

-	TRBJ2-2	-	TRBV14	CASSQEDYTGELFF	TGTGCCAGCAGCCAAGAAGACTACACCGGGGAGCTGTTTTTT
-	TRBJ2-7	-	TRBV28	CASSSPSYGESYEQYF	TGTGCCAGCAGTTCTCCTTCTTATGGGGAGAGCTACGAGCAGTACTTC
few	TRBJ2-1	-	TRBV7-2	CASDSGGISNEQFF	TGTGCCAGCGACTCTGGAGGGATTTCGAATGAGCAGTTCTTC
-	TRBJ2-1	-	TRBV6-2/TRBV6-3	CASTHVRESNDEQFF	TGTGCCAGCACCCACGTGCGGGAATCCAACGATGAGCAGTTCTTC
-	TRBJ1-1	-	TRBV6-2/TRBV6-3	CASNLNRADQTEAFF	TGTGCCAGCAACCTCAACAGGGCCGATCAGACTGAAGCTTTCTTT
-	TRBJ2-3	-	TRBV5-1	CASSLQQGTSTDTQYF	TGCGCCAGCAGCTTACAGCAGGGAACTAGCACAGATACGCAGTATTTT
few	TRBJ2-1	-	TRBV7-3	CASSITPGRQYNEQFF	TGTGCCAGCAGTATTACCCCGGGACGTCAATACAATGAGCAGTTCTTC
few	TRBJ2-5	-	TRBV10-3	CAISGGPPRGQETQYF	TGTGCCATCAGTGGCGGCCCTCCGAGGGGGCAAGAGACCCAGTACTTC
few	TRBJ2-1	-	TRBV12-3/TRBV12-4	CASSGGPMGRDWFF	TGTGCCAGCAGCGGGGGGCCTATGGGTCGAGATTGGTTCTTC
few	TRBJ2-5	TRBD1	TRBV7-9	CASGGQTSGSQYF	TGTGCCAGCGGGGGACAGACCTCGGGGTCCCAGTACTTC
-	TRBJ2-1	-	TRBV29-1	CSVDAGVYNEQFF	TGCAGCGTTGACGCAGGGGTCTACAATGAGCAGTTCTTC
-	TRBJ1-2	-	TRBV11-2	CASSLGTDGYTF	TGTGCCAGCAGCTTAGGGACGGATGGCTACACCTTC
few	TRBJ2-3	TRBD1	TRBV4-1	CASSQLTGGLSTQYF	TGCGCCAGCAGCCAACTGACAGGGGGACTCAGTACGCAGTATTTT
few	TRBJ1-1	TRBD1	TRBV7-2	CASSLSQGDEAFF	TGTGCCAGCAGCCTATCACAGGGGGATGAAGCTTTCTTT
-	TRBJ2-3	TRBD2	TRBV20-1	CSDTSGFTDTQYF	TGCAGTGACACTAGCGGGTTCACAGATACGCAGTATTTT
-	TRBJ2-3	-	TRBV7-3	CASSSVGSTDTQYF	TGTGCCAGCAGCTCGGTTGGTTCCACAGATACGCAGTATTTT
-	TRBJ2-3	-	TRBV28	CASWVGSTDTQYF	TGTGCCAGCTGGGTAGGGAGCACAGATACGCAGTATTTT
few	TRBJ1-1	-	TRBV18	CASSPPWGQGTEAFF	TGTGCCAGCTCACCACCGTGGGGGCAGGGCACTGAAGCTTTCTTT
few	TRBJ1-1	-	TRBV29-1	CSVARVRGNTEAFF	TGCAGCGTTGCTCGGGTGAGGGGAAACACTGAAGCTTTCTTT
many	TRBJ2-1	-	TRBV5-1	CASSLASPGNEQFF	TGCGCCAGCAGCTTGGCATCCCCGGGGAATGAGCAGTTCTTC
-	TRBJ2-3	-	TRBV9	CASSVGVRVTDTQYF	TGTGCCAGCAGCGTCGGGGTGCGGGTCACAGATACGCAGTATTTT
-	TRBJ2-7	-	TRBV14	CASSQGLGVGEQYF	TGTGCCAGCAGCCAAGGTCTGGGGGTAGGCGAGCAGTACTTC
few	TRBJ1-2	-	TRBV10-3	CAISEGVGARNYGYTF	TGTGCCATCAGTGAGGGCGTGGGGGCGCGAAACTATGGCTACACCTTC
few	TRBJ1-5	-	TRBV4-1	CASSRDHNQPQHF	TGCGCCAGCAGCCGCGACCACAATCAGCCCCAGCATTTT
few	TRBJ1-4	-	TRBV20-1	CSARGRTNEKLFF	TGCAGTGCTAGGGGCAGGACTAATGAAAAACTGTTTTTT
-	TRBJ2-1	-	TRBV12-3/TRBV12-4	CASSLGGPLGYNEQFF	TGTGCCAGCAGTTTAGGGGGTCCCCTGGGCTACAATGAGCAGTTCTTC